What follows is one T cell receptor beta chain and its context. Germline loops: CDR1 SEHNR, CDR2 FQNEAQ (reference sequence). The CDR3 totals 15 residues. J lost 9 bases, V lost 3 bases, and 8 bases had no gene match. TCRdb keeps only in-frame clones here, not all; method: immunoSEQ multiplex PCR. The table shows fewer than 200,000 clones, with around 85% occurring only once. The data were obtained in a study of blood T cell repertoires in COVID-19. Study-level background: The cDNA or gDNA used as material had been derived from T cells, B-cell-depleted T cells, or PBMCs.

This clonotype was sampled from a human donor with acute or convalescent COVID-19. The donor label of this sample is uncertain. The chain combines TRBV7-9 with TRBJ2-2; 9 nucleotides align to TRBD2. Sequencing was carried out using peripheral blood. CDR3: CASSLRAGGPWELFF. The CDR3 DNA reads as TGTGCCAGCAGCTTGCGCGCGGGGGGGCCCTGGGAGCTGTTTTTT.